This entry is about one T cell receptor beta chain. The antigen is undetermined. V dropped 0 bases and J dropped 0 bases, with 7 bases sitting between them. Germline V lookup: CDR1 SGHRS, CDR2 YFSETQ. CDR3 length: 15 amino acids. Clones were read by immunoSEQ multiplex PCR, and TCRdb kept only the in-frame ones, dropping some. The table has tens of thousands of clones, about 80% seen once. The source of the sample is a study of STAT5B mutations in CD4+ large granular lymphocyte leukemia. Overall study context: Healthy donors showed HLA-associated enrichment of the CDR3 'QG' motif.

Findings of the study overall: Approximately 25% of private leukemic clonotypes occurred rarely in other patients' non-leukemic repertoires. 8/27 top patient clones versus 2/35 control clones were TRBV06-family.

J is TRBJ1-3 and V is TRBV5-1, with no clear D. The sequenced sample consisted of CD4+ T cells from blood buffy coats. This clonotype originated in a human donor in good health. CDR3 in amino acids: CASSLDGLSGNTIYF. CDR3 DNA: TGCGCCAGCAGCTTGGACGGACTCTCTGGAAACACCATATATTTT.